This T cell receptor (beta chain) was sequenced during a study of neurological immune-mediated disorders. Synthesis of cDNA was accomplished via 5'RACE employing 10-nucleotide random UMIs. MiXCR was run by TCRdb on the 5' RACE reads, yielding one entry per CDR3 protein. Here the sample spans 55,000 to 85,000 distinct CDR3 sequences, roughly 3% being singletons. Findings and caveats of the study: The multiple sclerosis repertoire cluster had no clinical or MRI feature associated with it.

This clonotype came up many times. Its antigen is undetermined. The CDR3 loop spans 15 amino acids. The V end was cut by 5 bases, the J end by 4 bases, with 15 bases between. The TCR was taken from a woman in her fifties or sixties with multiple sclerosis. The chain links TRBV12-3 or TRBV12-4 to TRBJ1-5; tentatively, D is TRBD1 (5 bases). The sample comprised PBMCs. In nucleotides, the CDR3 is TGTGCCAGCAGTGTCGTACGGGGCCTAAATCAGCCCCAGCATTTT. It translates to CASSVVRGLNQPQHF.